The 21 T cell receptor beta chains given below trace back to one sample, sequenced in a study of control samples from healthy donors and cancer patients. Repertoires were generated with immunoSEQ multiplex PCR, while TCRdb's copy carries only in-frame clones and drops some. The sample contains 100,000 or so clones, roughly 78% of which appear only once. Input material: blood. These receptors were taken from a woman aged 60-75 years in good health.

J is TRBJ1-4 and V is TRBV19, with TRBD1 matching 9 bases. The CDR3 is 14 amino acids. CDR1 is LNHDA and CDR2 is SQIVND in the germline V gene (reference sequence). V lost 7 bases and J lost 7; bases outside the gene matches: 7. The CDR3 region is CASKDRGRSEKLFF. The CDR3 coding sequence is TGTGCCAGTAAGGACAGGGGAAGGAGTGAAAAACTGTTTTTT.

The chain couples TRBV28 to TRBJ1-5; 11 bases agree with TRBD1. CDR1 is MDHEN, CDR2 SYDVKM, per germline. The CDR3 is 15 amino acids. After removal of 6 bases from V and 1 base from J, the junction contained 2 bases not matched to a gene. CDR3 bases: TGTGCCAGCAGGGGACAGGGGGGAAGCAATCAGCCCCAGCATTTT. This sequence encodes CASRGQGGSNQPQHF.

V gene TRBV11-2 combines with J gene TRBJ1-1; 9 bases map to TRBD1. From germline, CDR1 is SGHAT and CDR2 FQNNGV. This CDR3 spans 15 amino acids. With V trimmed by 5 bases and J by 5 bases, 9 bases remained unmatched. The CDR3, as DNA: TGTGCCAGCAGCCGAGGACAGGGGTCGGGTACTGAAGCTTTCTTT. Its translation is CASSRGQGSGTEAFF. The variable domain in full, completed from reference TRBV11-2 and TRBJ1-1, reads EAGVAQSPRYKIIEKRQSVAFWCNPISGHATLYWYQQILGQGPKLLIQFQNNGVVDDSQLPKDRFSAERLKGVDSTLKIQPAKLEDSAVYLCASSRGQGSGTEAFFGQGTRLTVV.

The rearrangement links TRBV4-1 to TRBJ2-1; D possibly corresponds to TRBD2 (5 bases). The V end lost 0 bases, the J end lost 6 bases, and 12 bases lay between the germline ends. CDR3 length equals 15 residues. Germline-derived CDR1 and CDR2 are MGHRA and YSYEKL. The CDR3 DNA follows: TGCGCCAGCAGCCAAGAGTTAGCGAGCGTCAATGAGCAGTTCTTC. This translates into CASSQELASVNEQFF.

CDR3 sequence (DNA): TGTGCCAGCAGCCGTGGCGGCAGTACGAACACTGAAGCTTTCTTT. Protein: CASSRGGSTNTEAFF. The rearrangement joins TRBV5-5 to TRBJ1-1, with D unresolved. Germline loops: CDR1 SGHKS, CDR2 YYEKEE (reference sequence). This CDR3 comprises 15 residues. Trimming pared 4 bases from V and 1 base from J, leaving 14 bases between.

For the CDR3, the DNA is TGTGCCAATAGGAGGACACCGCACTATGGCTACACCTTC. Amino acid sequence: CANRRTPHYGYTF. J is TRBJ1-2 and V is TRBV19, with D possibly TRBD1 on 5 matching bases. The CDR3 totals 13 residues. The V and J ends lost 10 bases and 3 bases respectively, with 15 bases between them. Germline V gene lookup returns CDR1 LNHDA and CDR2 SQIVND (reference sequence).

The chain combines TRBV5-1 with TRBJ2-5; D is unclear. V was shortened by 4 bases and J by 2 bases, with 12 bases between the two germline ends. This CDR3 is built from 14 residues. Per the germline V gene, CDR1 is SGHRS and CDR2 is YFSETQ. CDR3 sequence (DNA): TGCGCCAGCAGCATGGGCCGATCTCAAGAGACCCAGTACTTC. Its translation is CASSMGRSQETQYF.

This clone was seen only once. This chain joins TRBV20-1 and TRBJ1-4; D remains ambiguous. The length of the CDR3 is 12 residues. CDR1 and CDR2 (germline): DFQATT, SNEGSKA (reference sequence). Deletions cut 3 bases from V and 4 bases from J, with 6 bases between. The CDR3 DNA reads as TGCAGTGCTAGTAGGGTTAATGAAAAACTGTTTTTT. Translating gives CSASRVNEKLFF.

This clone showed up just once. The chain's CDR3 is CASSQELGNYEQYF. The CDR3 region has the DNA TGTGCCAGCAGCCAAGAACTGGGAAACTACGAGCAGTACTTC. This sequence joins TRBV14 and TRBJ2-7; no definite D call. The CDR3 is 14 amino acids. Trimming cost V 0 bases and J 3 bases, with 9 bases left between them. From germline, CDR1 is SGHDN and CDR2 FVKESK.

This clone showed up just once. The genes are TRBV5-1 and TRBJ2-3, with 8 bases fitting TRBD1. Trimming took 4 bases from V and 4 from J; bases not matched to a gene: 5. There are 14 residues in the CDR3. Germline CDR1 is SGHRS and CDR2 is YFSETQ. The CDR3 region is CASSPLTGADTQYF. The CDR3 DNA follows: TGCGCCAGCAGCCCCTTGACAGGGGCAGATACGCAGTATTTT.

The chain joins TRBV10-3 to TRBJ1-1; D might be TRBD1 (5 bases). Germline CDR1 is ENHRY and CDR2 is SYGVKD. The length of the CDR3 is 13 residues. V lost 4 bases to trimming and J lost 1 base, with 7 bases between them. The CDR3 is CAISGRENTEAFF. The CDR3 DNA sequence: TGTGCCATCAGTGGCAGGGAGAACACTGAAGCTTTCTTT.

This sequence joins TRBV5-1 and TRBJ1-4; D unresolved. Trimming removed 4 bases at V and 3 bases at J, with 7 bases between. Germline V gene sequence: CDR1 SGHRS, CDR2 YFSETQ. CDR3 length: 13 residues. In nucleotides, the CDR3 is TGCGCCAGCAGCCTCGGATCTAATGAAAAACTGTTTTTT. This encodes CASSLGSNEKLFF.

V gene TRBV13 combines with J gene TRBJ2-1; D remains unclear. Germline V gene sequence: CDR1 PRHDT, CDR2 FYEKMQ (reference sequence). The CDR3 totals 12 residues. Trimming left V 5 bases short and J 7 bases short, with 9 bases between. The CDR3 nucleotides read TGTGCCAGCAGCACATTGCCGAATGAGCAGTTCTTC. Translated, it gives CASSTLPNEQFF.

This chain uses TRBV2 with TRBJ1-6; D not certain. Trimming cost V 4 bases and J 13 bases, with 17 bases left between them. The germline gives CDR1 SNHLY, CDR2 FYNNEI. The CDR3 is 14 residues long. In DNA form, the CDR3 reads TGTGCCAGCAGTGGGTTACGGGTTGGAAACCCCCTCCACTTT. Its protein product is CASSGLRVGNPLHF.

The CDR3 sequence is CASSSAGTFTGELFF. The CDR3 bases are TGTGCCAGCAGTTCTGCCGGGACTTTCACCGGGGAGCTGTTTTTT. V usage is TRBV2 and J usage is TRBJ2-2; D perhaps matches TRBD2 (6 bases). This CDR3 is 15 amino acids long. The germline V gene encodes CDR1 SNHLY and CDR2 FYNNEI. Trimming left V 5 bases short and J 4 bases short, with 14 bases between. The complete variable domain, with remaining parts taken from reference TRBV2 and TRBJ2-2, reads EPEVTQTPSHQVTQMGQEVILRCVPISNHLYFYWYRQILGQKVEFLVSFYNNEISEKSEIFDDQFSVERPDGSNFTLKIRSTKLEDSAMYFCASSSAGTFTGELFFGEGSRLTVL.

The chain has TRBV19 and TRBJ1-2; D is possibly TRBD1 (6 bases). The germline CDR1 and CDR2 sequences are LNHDA and SQIVND (reference sequence). CDR3 length: 14 amino acids. V was clipped by 6 bases and J by 2 bases, with 13 bases between them. The CDR3 DNA follows: TGTGCCAGTAGGACGGGACAAGCGAACTATGGCTACACCTTC. This translates into CASRTGQANYGYTF.

This clone has more than one count but fewer than ten. CDR3 DNA: TGTGCCAGCAGTGAATTGCGGGACACAGATACGCAGTATTTT. Protein: CASSELRDTDTQYF. The chain joins TRBV6-1 to TRBJ2-3, with D possibly matching TRBD2 (6 bases). The CDR3 totals 14 residues. The V end was cut by 2 bases, the J end by 2 bases, with 8 bases between. CDR1 is MNHNS and CDR2 is SASEGT in the germline V gene.

This clone occurred once. The gene calls are TRBV7-8 and TRBJ1-2, with a possible D match to TRBD1 (5 bases). Germline V lookup: CDR1 SGHVS, CDR2 FQNEAQ. The CDR3 is 16 residues long. Trimming took 5 bases from V and 7 from J, leaving 23 bases between them. CDR3 coding DNA: TGTGCCAGCAGCCCAACCACCAGGGCCTTATCGAGTGGCTACACCTTC. Protein sequence: CASSPTTRALSSGYTF.

There are a few counts of this clone. The chain links TRBV6-5 to TRBJ1-6, with D possibly being TRBD1 (5 bases). The CDR3 totals 14 residues. Germline lookup yields CDR1 MNHEY and CDR2 SVGAGI. V dropped 1 base and J dropped 10 bases, with 11 bases sitting between them. CDR3 nucleotides: TGTGCCAGCAGTTACTTACAGGATAGCTCACCCCTCCACTTT. As protein: CASSYLQDSSPLHF.

The rearrangement links TRBV7-9 to TRBJ1-4; D is unclear. CDR3 length: 13 residues. Trimming pared 2 bases from V and 7 bases from J, leaving 8 bases between. Germline lookup yields CDR1 SEHNR and CDR2 FQNEAQ (reference sequence). The CDR3 DNA sequence: TGTGCCAGCAGCTTATCAGGTAGTGAAAAACTGTTTTTT. Protein sequence: CASSLSGSEKLFF.

This clone occurred once. J is TRBJ1-1 and V is TRBV7-9; D is possibly TRBD1 (5 bases). Trimming cost V 1 base and J 11 bases, with 11 bases left between them. The CDR3 contains 12 residues. The germline V gene has CDR1 SEHNR and CDR2 FQNEAQ (reference sequence). The CDR3 sequence is CASSLDDRGAFF. In nucleotides, the CDR3 is TGTGCCAGCAGCTTAGATGACCGGGGGGCTTTCTTT.